This T cell receptor (beta chain) comes out of a study of CD8+ T cells in alopecia areata. Study at large: Tofacitinib exposure lasted 6 to 18 months, followed by 6 months off drug.

V was clipped by 4 bases and J by 9 bases, with 17 bases between them. The CDR3 is 14 amino acids. Germline loops: CDR1 LGHNA, CDR2 YNFKEQ. Once RNA had been extracted, it was reverse transcribed into cDNA to act as the sequencing template. TCRdb's table, derived via immunoSEQ multiplex PCR, lists solely in-frame clones and lacks some. The data hold about 220,000 clones, with about 50% observed a single time. As for this clone: The antigen is undetermined.

Indicated treatment: oral pan-JAK inhibitor, 5-10 mg twice daily. It was from PBMCs that CD4+ and CD8+ T cells were sorted. Study-wide points: Scalp clonality, together with expanded CD8+ clones among the top 100, fell significantly with tofacitinib. Since there was just one nonresponder, nobody can yet say how baseline CD8+ expansion ties to response.

This sequence was found in a human donor with alopecia areata. The chain recombines TRBV4-2 with TRBJ2-3; D perhaps matches TRBD2 (7 bases). This specimen was CD4+ T cells sorted from blood, taken at week 4, from a patient treated with tofacitinib. In nucleotides, the CDR3 is TGTGCCAGCAGCCCGGGGGGCCTTTCCTCGACGCAGTATTTT. Translated, it gives CASSPGGLSSTQYF.